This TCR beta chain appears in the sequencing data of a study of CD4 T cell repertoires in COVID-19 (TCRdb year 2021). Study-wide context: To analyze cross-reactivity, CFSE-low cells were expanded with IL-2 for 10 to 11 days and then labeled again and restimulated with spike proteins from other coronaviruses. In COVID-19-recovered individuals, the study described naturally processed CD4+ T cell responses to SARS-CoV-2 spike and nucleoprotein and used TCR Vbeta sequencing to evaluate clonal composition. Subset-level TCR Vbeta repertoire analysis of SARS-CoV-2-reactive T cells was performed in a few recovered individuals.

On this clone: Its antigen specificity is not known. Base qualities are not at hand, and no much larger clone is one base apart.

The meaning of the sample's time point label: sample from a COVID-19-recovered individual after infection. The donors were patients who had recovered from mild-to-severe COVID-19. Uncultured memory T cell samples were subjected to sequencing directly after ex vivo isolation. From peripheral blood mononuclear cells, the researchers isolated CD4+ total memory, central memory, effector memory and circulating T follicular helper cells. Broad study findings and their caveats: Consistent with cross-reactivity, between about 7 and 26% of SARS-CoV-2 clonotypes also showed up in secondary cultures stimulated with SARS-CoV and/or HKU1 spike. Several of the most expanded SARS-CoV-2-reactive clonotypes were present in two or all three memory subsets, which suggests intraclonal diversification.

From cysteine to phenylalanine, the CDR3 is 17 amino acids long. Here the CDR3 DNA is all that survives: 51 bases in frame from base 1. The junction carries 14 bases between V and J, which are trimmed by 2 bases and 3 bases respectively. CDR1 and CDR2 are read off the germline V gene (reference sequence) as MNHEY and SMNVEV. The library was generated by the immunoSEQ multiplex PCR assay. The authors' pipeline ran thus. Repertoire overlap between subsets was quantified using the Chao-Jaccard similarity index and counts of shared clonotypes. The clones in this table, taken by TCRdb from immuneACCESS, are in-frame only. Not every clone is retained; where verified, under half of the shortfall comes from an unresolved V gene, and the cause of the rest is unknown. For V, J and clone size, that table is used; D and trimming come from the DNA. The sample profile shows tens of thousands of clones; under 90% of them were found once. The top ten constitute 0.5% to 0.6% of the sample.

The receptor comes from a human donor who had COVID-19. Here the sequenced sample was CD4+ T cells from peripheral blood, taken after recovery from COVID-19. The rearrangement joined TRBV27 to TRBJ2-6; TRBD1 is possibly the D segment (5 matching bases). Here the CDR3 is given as CASSLAGRAYGANVLTF. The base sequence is TGTGCCAGCAGTTTAGCCGGCAGGGCCTATGGGGCCAACGTCCTGACTTTC.